This TCR beta chain derives from a study of T cell repertoires in cytomegalovirus infection. Across the whole study: Recently identified HLA-C-restricted CMV epitopes were used, and well-studied HLA-B-restricted CMV epitopes were used as well. CMV infection and matching HLA type were both indicated by public TCR beta signatures. Study-level findings and limits: Ex vivo, HLA-C-restricted CMV-specific TCR beta clonotypes prevailed over the rest of the response. Cumulative public TCR beta family frequency identified CMV carriers with the relevant HLA.

TCRdb re-derived calls from the reads in MiXCR, one entry per CDR3 protein. The sample records 650,000 to 850,000 distinct CDR3 sequences, 29% being singletons. This clonotype was observed at least ten times. Its matching antigen is unknown. The source is a human donor in good health (CMV status not recorded). Some clones in this sample may be carry-over from other donors' samples. Sequences were derived from cultured CD8+ T cells from PBMCs, sampled from culture after CMV antigen stimulation.

The CDR3 coding sequence is TGTGCCAGCAGCGTAGGTGGGGACGCTTACAATGAGCAGTTCTTC. Translated: CASSVGGDAYNEQFF. The chain combines TRBV9 with TRBJ2-1; D is tentatively TRBD1 or TRBD2 (5 bases each). The CDR3 runs 15 residues. Germline assignment: CDR1 SGDLS and CDR2 YYNGEE. V was pared by 0 bases and J by 4 bases, with 11 bases between.